This T cell receptor beta chain is from a study of blood T cell repertoires in COVID-19. As for the study in general: The study drew acute and convalescent COVID-19 samples from the United States, Italy and Spain. PBMCs, B-cell-depleted T cells, or T cells were the source of the cDNA or gDNA that made up the material.

Participants, about 18 to 90 years old, spanned around 25 US areas. From germline, CDR1 is LNHNV and CDR2 YYDKDF (reference sequence). This CDR3 contains 16 residues. Deletions cut 2 bases from V and 1 base from J, with 12 bases between. Sequencing was performed with immunoSEQ multiplex PCR; in TCRdb, only in-frame clones are kept and a portion is missing. The table shows 150,000 to 250,000 clones, with around 82% occurring only once. The chain carries TRBV15 and TRBJ1-5; D unresolved. This sequence was found in a man between 35 and 55 years old who had recovered from COVID-19. The sequencing sample was made of PBMCs or T cells enriched from blood (not recorded which). The CDR3: CATSRLAGRSNQPQHF. The CDR3 DNA reads TGTGCCACCAGCAGATTGGCGGGAAGGAGCAATCAGCCCCAGCATTTT.